Listed below are T cell receptor beta chains from one sample, sequenced in a study of T cell responses to AZD1222 COVID-19 vaccine. Repertoires were generated with immunoSEQ multiplex PCR, while TCRdb's copy carries only in-frame clones and drops some. The repertoire holds 200,000 or so clones, with 85% to 90% as singletons. The sample consisted of peripheral blood, taken on day 0 of MenACWY control vaccination. These receptors were taken from an adult in good health. Both conserved end residues are part of each CDR3. D genes are given only for firm matches. Some rows mark clone size as missing; the rest say once, few, many or name a class of expanded clone.

abundance | j_gene | v_gene | d_gene | CDR3nt | CDR3aa
- | TRBJ2-7 | TRBV7-9 | TRBD2 | TGTGCCAGCAGCGTAGCGGGAGGAGACTACGAGCAGTACTTC | CASSVAGGDYEQYF
- | TRBJ2-7 | TRBV6-5 | - | TGTGCCAGCAGTTACTCGGGCGCCAGCTCCTACGAGCAGTACTTC | CASSYSGASSYEQYF
- | TRBJ2-5 | TRBV7-9 | TRBD2 | TGTGCCAGCAGTCAAGCGGGGCCGTACCAAGAGACCCAGTACTTC | CASSQAGPYQETQYF
- | TRBJ1-1 | TRBV6-6 | - | TGTGCCAGCAGTCGCAGGGGAGACACTGAAGCTTTCTTT | CASSRRGDTEAFF
- | TRBJ2-5 | TRBV21-1 | - | TGTGCCAGCAGCAAAAAGGGGATAGTCGGGGGGTCCGAGACCCAGTACTTC | CASSKKGIVGGSETQYF
few | TRBJ2-3 | TRBV5-1 | - | TGCGCCAGCAGCTTGGACCAGGGCACAGATACGCAGTATTTT | CASSLDQGTDTQYF
- | TRBJ2-7 | TRBV2 | TRBD1 | TGTGCCAGCAGAAGGGACAGGGGGGAGCAGTACTTC | CASRRDRGEQYF
- | TRBJ2-1 | TRBV7-8 | - | TGTGCCAGCAGCTTAGAGGGGGGCCAGAGCTCCTACAATGAGCAGTTCTTC | CASSLEGGQSSYNEQFF
few | TRBJ2-5 | TRBV9 | TRBD2 | TGTGCCAGCAGCGTATCCAGCGGGAGTTTGGAGACCCAGTACTTC | CASSVSSGSLETQYF
- | TRBJ2-7 | TRBV6-6 | TRBD1 | TGTGCCAGCTCAAATCCGGGACAGGGGGCGGACGAGCAGTACTTC | CASSNPGQGADEQYF
- | TRBJ1-3 | TRBV20-1 | - | TGCAGTGCTACTGAAGGGTCCTCTGGAAACACCATATATTTT | CSATEGSSGNTIYF
- | TRBJ2-1 | TRBV27 | - | TGTGCCAGCAGTTTATCGATCGCAGCTGGTGGTGAGCAGTTCTTC | CASSLSIAAGGEQFF
- | TRBJ1-2 | TRBV30 | - | TGTGCCTGGAGTCACAACAGGATCTATGGCTACACCTTC | CAWSHNRIYGYTF
- | TRBJ1-2 | TRBV5-6 | TRBD1 | TGTGCCAGCAGCTTGGCCGGGACAGGCTATGGCTACACCTTC | CASSLAGTGYGYTF
- | TRBJ1-2 | TRBV11-1 | TRBD1 | TGTGCCAGCAGCCCCCTCTCCGGGACAGGGAACTATGGCTACACCTTC | CASSPLSGTGNYGYTF
- | TRBJ1-6 | TRBV28 | - | TGTGCCAGCAGTTTGGGGGTTAATTCACCCCTCCACTTT | CASSLGVNSPLHF
- | TRBJ1-5 | TRBV12-3/TRBV12-4 | - | TGTGCCAGCAGTCGGATGGAGGGTCAGCCCCAGCATTTT | CASSRMEGQPQHF
- | TRBJ1-3 | TRBV19 | - | TGTGCCAGTATGCATTTCCCGGTCTCTGGAAACACCATATATTTT | CASMHFPVSGNTIYF
- | TRBJ2-7 | TRBV6-2/TRBV6-3 | - | TGTGCCAGCAGTAACTCCTACGAGCAGTACTTC | CASSNSYEQYF
- | TRBJ2-6 | TRBV19 | TRBD2 | TGTGCCAGTACCACCCGGACTAGCGGGGGAGGTGGGGCCAACGTCCTGACTTTC | CASTTRTSGGGGANVLTF
- | TRBJ2-7 | TRBV28 | - | TGTGCCAGTACCGACTGGAGCTCCTACGAGCAGTACTTC | CASTDWSSYEQYF
few | TRBJ2-7 | TRBV24-1 | - | TGTGCCACCGGACACGACTACGAGCAGTACTTC | CATGHDYEQYF
- | TRBJ1-6 | TRBV28 | TRBD1 | TGTGCCAGCAGTTTGGGGACAGGGGAAGTCCACTTT | CASSLGTGEVHF
- | TRBJ1-1 | TRBV5-6 | TRBD1 | TGTGCCAGCAGCTCTGTGGGACAGGGGACCACTGAAGCTTTCTTT | CASSSVGQGTTEAFF